The present T cell receptor beta chain was sequenced within a study of cytomegalovirus exposure and HLA in healthy donors. The study's findings and limits: In an earlier analysis, in roughly 580 donors, most V segments appeared productive either ~87% or ~30% of the time. While the bulk of TCR sequences proved rare, some public TCRs turned up in many donors. The study assumed roughly uniform donor sequencing depth for presence/absence analyses.

This clone was seen only once. Its antigen is not identified. V gave up 7 bases and J gave up 5 bases, with 9 bases separating them. Germline-derived CDR1 and CDR2 are MNHEY and SMNVEV (reference sequence). CDR3 length: 11 residues. PCR primers comprised 60 Vbeta and 13 Jbeta primers. The table came from immunoSEQ multiplex PCR; TCRdb's copy has only in-frame clones and leaves some out. The data hold around 150,000 clones, with nearly 80% observed a single time. The chain combines TRBV27 with TRBJ2-7, with a tentative D call TRBD1 (5 bases). The receptor was isolated from a woman aged 50 to 60 in good health and CMV-seropositive. The sample comprised PBMCs. The CDR3 nucleotides read TGTGCCAGCATGGGGCACCACGAGCAGTACTTC. Translating it yields CASMGHHEQYF.